The present T cell receptor beta chain was sequenced within a study of T cell changes during pregnancy in multiple sclerosis. Profiled with immunoSEQ multiplex PCR; TCRdb holds only in-frame clones, not every one. The top ten hold 5.2% of the sample, which has tens of thousands of clones, 88% seen once. J lost 0 bases, V lost 2 bases, and 8 bases had no gene match. The CDR3 contains 17 residues. CDR1 is SGDLS, CDR2 YYNGEE, per germline. The receptor comes from a female donor in good health, enrolled as a control in a pregnancy study. V usage is TRBV9 and J usage is TRBJ1-3, with 7 bases that match TRBD1. This sample comprised peripheral blood, obtained in the first trimester of pregnancy. CDR3 amino acids: CASSVNRGASSGNTIYF. The CDR3 nucleotides read TGTGCCAGCAGCGTTAACAGGGGCGCGAGCTCTGGAAACACCATATATTTT.